This T cell receptor beta chain derives from a study of blood T cell repertoires in COVID-19. Study in general: The analysed material was cDNA or gDNA that came from T cells, B-cell-depleted T cells, or PBMCs.

V lost 5 bases and J lost 0; bases outside the gene matches: 5. The CDR3 is 15 amino acids. From germline, CDR1 is SGHVS and CDR2 FQNEAQ. Original handling: By means of reference gene primer amplification, nucleated cell counts were estimated. Some clones are missing from TCRdb's copy, which holds only in-frame ones; the method was immunoSEQ multiplex PCR. V and J calls and clone size are copied from that table; D and trimming were computed from the DNA. Seen here are some 67,000 clones, just over 90% observed once, and the top ten hold under 6.5%. The sample consisted of peripheral blood. The V and J genes are TRBV7-8 and TRBJ2-3, with 7 nucleotides matching TRBD1. The source is a woman aged 18-30 years with acute or convalescent COVID-19. The CDR3 DNA is TGTGCCAGCAGCGCGGCGGACAGGAGCACAGATACGCAGTATTTT. This sequence encodes CASSAADRSTDTQYF.